A selection of T cell receptor beta chains follows, all from one sample in a study of cytomegalovirus exposure and HLA in healthy donors. Libraries were prepared by immunoSEQ multiplex PCR; TCRdb keeps only in-frame clonotypes and omits some of them. Among some 130,000 clones listed, roughly 80% were seen once. Sequencing input: PBMCs. These receptors came from a male donor in good health and CMV-seronegative. CDR3s include the opening cysteine and the closing phenylalanine or tryptophan. D genes are given only for firm matches. Some rows mark clone size as missing; the rest say once, few, many or name a class of expanded clone.

v_gene	d_gene	j_gene	abundance	CDR3nt	CDR3aa
TRBV25-1	-	TRBJ2-7	few	TGTGCCAGCAGTGAATATGGCAACGAAAGAACAACCTACGAGCAGTACTTC	CASSEYGNERTTYEQYF
TRBV25-1	-	TRBJ1-6	-	TGTGCCAGCAGTGCGCAGGGCCATAATTCACCCCTCCACTTT	CASSAQGHNSPLHF
TRBV7-2	-	TRBJ2-5	-	TGTGCCAGCAGCTTAGGAGGCGTCCAAGAGACCCAGTACTTC	CASSLGGVQETQYF
TRBV18	TRBD1	TRBJ1-5	-	TGTGCCAGCTCACCTTCACAGGGGTCTAGAAATCAGCCCCAGCATTTT	CASSPSQGSRNQPQHF
TRBV5-4	TRBD1	TRBJ2-7	-	TGTGCCAGCAGCTTGGGGGGGGACAGGGGCTACTACGAGCAGTACTTC	CASSLGGDRGYYEQYF
TRBV18	TRBD2	TRBJ2-7	-	TGTGCCAGCTCACCCCTAGCGGGAGTTGAGCAGTACTTC	CASSPLAGVEQYF
TRBV30	-	TRBJ1-2	once	TGTGCCTGGAGTGTGGCCAAAGGGGCGGTTCATGGCTACACCTTC	CAWSVAKGAVHGYTF
TRBV5-1	-	TRBJ2-7	-	TGCGCCAGCAGCTTGGAGTCGGGATACGAGCAGTACTTC	CASSLESGYEQYF
TRBV7-3	TRBD2	TRBJ2-3	-	TGTGCCAGCAGCTTTGCGTCGGCGGGGGGCACAGATACGCAGTATTTT	CASSFASAGGTDTQYF
TRBV4-2	-	TRBJ2-3	-	TGTGCCAGCAGCCAATGGCGCGGGGGCGCGGACGGAGATACGCAGTATTTT	CASSQWRGGADGDTQYF
TRBV25-1	TRBD1	TRBJ1-2	-	TGTGCCAGCAGTCATAGACAGGGTTTCGTCACCTTC	CASSHRQGFVTF
TRBV2	TRBD1	TRBJ1-1	-	TGTGCCAGCAGTGAAGTGGGACAGGGGGTCGGTGAAGCTTTCTTT	CASSEVGQGVGEAFF
TRBV7-9	TRBD2	TRBJ2-3	-	TGTGCCAGCAGCTTAGCCCCGAGGCTAGCGGGAGGCACAGATACGCAGTATTTT	CASSLAPRLAGGTDTQYF
TRBV7-8	TRBD1	TRBJ2-7	-	TGTGCCAGCAGCACCCCAGGGGGCAGTAACGAGCAGTACTTC	CASSTPGGSNEQYF
TRBV7-6	-	TRBJ1-1	-	TGTGCCAGCAGCTTAGGGAGGGGTGAAGCTTTCTTT	CASSLGRGEAFF
TRBV19	-	TRBJ1-1	few	TGTGCCAGCATGTCCGGGGGTACTGAAGCTTTCTTT	CASMSGGTEAFF